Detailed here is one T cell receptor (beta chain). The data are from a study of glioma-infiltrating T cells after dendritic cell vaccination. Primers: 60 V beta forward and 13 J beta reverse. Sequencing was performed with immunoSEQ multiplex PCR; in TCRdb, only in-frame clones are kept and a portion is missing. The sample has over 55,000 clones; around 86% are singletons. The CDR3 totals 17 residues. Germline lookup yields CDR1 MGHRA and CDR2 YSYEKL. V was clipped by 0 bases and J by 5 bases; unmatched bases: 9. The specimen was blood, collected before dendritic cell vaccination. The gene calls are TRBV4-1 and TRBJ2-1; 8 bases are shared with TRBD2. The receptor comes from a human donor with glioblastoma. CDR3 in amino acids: CASSQDLPLADDNEQFF. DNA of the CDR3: TGCGCCAGCAGCCAAGATCTTCCACTAGCGGACGACAATGAGCAGTTCTTC.